These 19 T cell receptor beta chains originate from one sample sequenced in a study of monozygotic twins with inflammatory bowel disease. TCRdb re-called the 5' RACE reads; every CDR3 protein appears as one record, without DNA. Its table records some 83,000 distinct CDR3 sequences. The sample was blood. These receptors all stem from a human donor with ulcerative colitis or Crohn's disease, or a healthy co-twin of an affected twin (not recorded which).

This chain connects TRBV6-5 to TRBJ2-1; TCRdb's D call of TRBD1 is untestable without DNA. There are 15 residues in the CDR3. The V gene's germline CDR1 is MNHEY and CDR2 SVGAGI. The CDR3 reads CASSYSLTDGRRKFF.

This chain's CDR3 is CASRRQPFGTYEQFF. The gene calls are TRBV19 and TRBJ2-1; absent DNA, TCRdb's TRBD1 call cannot be checked. The CDR3 runs 15 residues. From germline, CDR1 is LNHDA and CDR2 SQIVND (reference sequence).

The rearrangement joins TRBV2 to TRBJ1-5. Germline CDR1 SNHLY, CDR2 FYNNEI. The CDR3 has 14 amino acids. The CDR3 spells CASSVGGFNQPQHF.

V gene TRBV18 combines with J gene TRBJ1-1. The CDR3 runs to 11 residues. Germline CDR1 is KGHSH and CDR2 is LQKENI. CDR3 in amino acids: CASSPLAEAFF. Full variable domain (remainder filled in from reference TRBV18 and TRBJ1-1): NAGVMQNPRHLVRRRGQEARLRCSPMKGHSHVYWYRQLPEEGLKFMVYLQKENIIDESGMPKERFSAEFPKEGPSILRIQQVVRGDSAAYFCASSPLAEAFFGQGTRLTVV.

The genes are TRBV5-1 and TRBJ2-7; absent DNA, TCRdb's TRBD2 call cannot be checked. Germline CDR1 reads SGHRS; CDR2 reads YFSETQ. The CDR3 consists of 12 residues. The chain's CDR3 is CASSLAGGEQYF.

The rearrangement links TRBV25-1 to TRBJ2-4; TCRdb's assignment of TRBD1 cannot be checked, as there is no DNA. The CDR3 runs to 17 residues. Per germline, CDR1 MGHDK and CDR2 SYGVNS. The chain's CDR3 is CASSDPGRGADKNIQYF.

The rearrangement uses TRBV4-2 and TRBJ2-5. Germline CDR1 and CDR2: LGHNA and YNFKEQ. The CDR3 length is 14 residues. This CDR3 reads CASSQTGNQETQYF.

The chain uses TRBV6-1 and TRBJ2-4; the TCRdb call, TRBD1, lacks DNA for checking. Germline V gene sequence: CDR1 MNHNS, CDR2 SASEGT. This CDR3 is 16 amino acids long. CDR3 sequence reads: CASSATGGEAKNIQYF.

The chain recombines TRBV21-1 with TRBJ1-5. TRBV21-1 is described as a pseudogene. The CDR3 covers 18 residues. CDR3 sequence: CASSKKFRRQPSHQPQHF.

The chain is built from TRBV6-1 and TRBJ1-2; TCRdb's D call, TRBD1, is unchecked because there is no DNA. CDR1 is MNHNS, CDR2 SASEGT, per germline. The CDR3 contains 15 residues. CDR3 sequence reads: CASRTGTGLLEGYTF.

This chain links TRBV20-1 with TRBJ1-5; TCRdb's D call of TRBD1 is untestable without DNA. This CDR3 comprises 12 residues. Germline assignment: CDR1 DFQATT and CDR2 SNEGSKA (reference sequence). CDR3 sequence reads: CSAKGWNQPQHF.

This rearrangement joins TRBV20-1 to TRBJ1-5; TCRdb outputs TRBD1, but without DNA this stays unchecked. The CDR3 contains 16 residues. Germline V gene data show CDR1 as DFQATT and CDR2 as SNEGSKA (reference sequence). CDR3 amino acids: CSARDASTGVYQPQHF.

The genes are TRBV5-6 and TRBJ2-7; TCRdb's D call of TRBD1 is untestable without DNA. CDR1 SGHDT and CDR2 YYEEEE come from the germline V gene. This CDR3 is 13 amino acids long. The CDR3 is CASSPGQSYEQYF.

The chain carries TRBV12-3 or TRBV12-4 and TRBJ1-5; TCRdb indicates TRBD1, and absent DNA this call remains unverified. The CDR3 extends over 16 amino acids. This chain's CDR3 is CASSLNRDSFNQPQHF.

The chain recombines TRBV6-1 with TRBJ2-3; TCRdb returns TRBD1, unconfirmable since there is no DNA. The CDR3 sequence is 14 residues long. Per the germline V gene, CDR1 is MNHNS and CDR2 is SASEGT. CDR3 residues: CASSVTGTTDTQYF.

The chain has TRBV5-1 and TRBJ2-3. Germline-derived CDR1 and CDR2 are SGHRS and YFSETQ. CDR3 length: 15 amino acids. The CDR3 protein is CASSLKGSSTDTQYF.

CDR3 protein: CASRGTGTGDTEAFF. The chain couples TRBV5-1 to TRBJ1-1; TCRdb returns TRBD1, unconfirmable since there is no DNA. Germline-derived CDR1 and CDR2 are SGHRS and YFSETQ. CDR3 length equals 15 residues.

This chain uses TRBV19 with TRBJ1-2; TCRdb calls TRBD1, which cannot be checked without DNA. Germline values: CDR1 LNHDA, CDR2 SQIVND (reference sequence). The CDR3 contains 13 residues. The CDR3 here is CASSPWGAYGYTF.

This chain joins TRBV5-1 and TRBJ2-4. In germline, CDR1 is SGHRS, CDR2 YFSETQ. CDR3 length: 14 amino acids. CDR3 loop: CASSPGGAKNIQYF.